This is a list of T cell receptor beta chains from one sample in a study of response to subunit inactivated influenza vaccine. Using its own MiXCR run on the RT-PCR reads, TCRdb lists one record per CDR3 protein. The sample has under 200,000 distinct CDR3 sequences; roughly a tenth are singletons. Sequences were derived from CD8+ T cells sorted from PBMCs, sampled about 23 months after vaccination. These receptors came from a man between 50 and 69 years old who received an inactivated influenza vaccine. CDR3s include the opening cysteine and the closing phenylalanine or tryptophan. The D gene is left open where the match is weak. Expanded clones are given a class, and other clones once, few, many or no size at all.

j_call d_call v_call clone_size cdr3_nt cdr3_aa
TRBJ2-1 TRBD2 TRBV12-3/TRBV12-4 few TGTGCCAGCAGTTTCAGCGGGGCGGAAAGGAATGAGCAGTTCTTC CASSFSGAERNEQFF
TRBJ2-3 . TRBV12-3/TRBV12-4 many TGTGCCAGCAGTATAGTAGGAACAGATACGCAGTATTTT CASSIVGTDTQYF
TRBJ1-2 . TRBV7-9 few TGTGCCAGCAGCCCACTTAGGCAGACAGGTCTCCTCTATGGCTACACCTTC CASSPLRQTGLLYGYTF
TRBJ2-5 . TRBV12-3/TRBV12-4 . TGTGCCAGCAGTTTTTTTAGCTTACAAGAGACCCAGTACTTC CASSFFSLQETQYF
TRBJ2-2 TRBD2 TRBV11-2 many TGTGCCAGCAGCCCGGAACTAGCGGGAGTCGGGGAGCTGTTTTTT CASSPELAGVGELFF
TRBJ2-7 TRBD2 TRBV13 few TGTGCCAGCAGCCCTGGGACTAGCTCTGTCCACGAGCAGTACTTC CASSPGTSSVHEQYF
TRBJ2-7 . TRBV11-2 few TGTGCCACAGGGTCCCTCTACGAGCAGTACTTC CATGSLYEQYF
TRBJ2-5 . TRBV30 . TGTGCCTGGAGTTGGGGGATTCAAGAGACCCAGTACTTC CAWSWGIQETQYF
TRBJ1-5 . TRBV28 . TGTGCCAGTAGTTCGACCGGGACACTCCAGCCCCAGCATTTT CASSSTGTLQPQHF
TRBJ1-1 TRBD1 TRBV3-1 many TGTGCCAGCAGCCAAGCTAAATGGGGACAGGTCGGTGAAGCTTTCTTT CASSQAKWGQVGEAFF
TRBJ1-6 TRBD1 TRBV4-3 . TGCGCCAGCAGCCAAGGGACAGGGCCGGTTTCACCCCTCCACTTT CASSQGTGPVSPLHF
TRBJ2-4 . TRBV20-1 many TGCAGTGCTAGAGATTTACAGACCATAGCCAAAAACATTCAGTACTTC CSARDLQTIAKNIQYF
TRBJ2-5 TRBD2 TRBV6-5 few TGTGCCAGCAGTTACGGAAGCGGGGGGCTCCAAGAGACCCAGTACTTC CASSYGSGGLQETQYF
TRBJ2-3 TRBD1 TRBV15 many TGTGCCACCCTTGGGACAGATAGCACAGATACGCAGTATTTT CATLGTDSTDTQYF
TRBJ2-1 . TRBV4-1 . TGCGCCAGCAGCCAAGATTGGAGATACAATGAGCAGTTCTTC CASSQDWRYNEQFF
TRBJ2-3 TRBD2 TRBV12-3/TRBV12-4 . TGTGCCAGCGGTCCAGCGGGGCTCTACACAGATACGCAGTATTTT CASGPAGLYTDTQYF
TRBJ2-7 TRBD2 TRBV9 . TGTGCCAGCAGCGTCACTAGCGGGCTACAGCACGAGCAGTACTTC CASSVTSGLQHEQYF
TRBJ1-1 . TRBV7-9 few TGTGCCAGCAGCGACTATAACACTGAAGCTTTCTTT CASSDYNTEAFF
TRBJ2-7 TRBD1 TRBV9 few TGTGCCAGCAGCGGTGACAGGGGTTACGAGCAGTACTTC CASSGDRGYEQYF
TRBJ2-7 . TRBV7-9 . TGTGCCAGCAGCTTAGGCGGGCACCCCGAGCAGTACTTC CASSLGGHPEQYF
TRBJ2-7 . TRBV2 . TGTGCCAGCAGTGAAGCGCTTGCGGCGGGTGAACACGAGCAGTACTTC CASSEALAAGEHEQYF
TRBJ2-1 TRBD1 TRBV7-6 many TGTGCCAGCAGCCAAGGGACAGAATACAATGAGCAGTTCTTC CASSQGTEYNEQFF
TRBJ2-3 . TRBV9 few TGTGCCAGCAGCGTAGAGGGACTGCTCACAGATACGCAGTATTTT CASSVEGLLTDTQYF
TRBJ2-3 . TRBV4-2 . TGTGCCAGCAGCCCCACGACTAGATTCACAGATACGCAGTATTTT CASSPTTRFTDTQYF
TRBJ1-2 . TRBV29-1 . TGCAGCGTTGAGGACAGAGAGAAAGATGGCTACACCTTC CSVEDREKDGYTF
TRBJ2-7 TRBD2 TRBV7-2 . TGTGCCAGCAGCAGCTCTAGCGGGGGGCCCTCCTACGAGCAGTACTTC CASSSSSGGPSYEQYF
TRBJ2-3 . TRBV24-1 . TGTGCCACGTCACTAGCTACAGATACGCAGTATTTT CATSLATDTQYF
TRBJ1-2 TRBD1 TRBV2 . TGTGCCAGCAAAAGACAGGGGGCGATCTATGGCTACACCTTC CASKRQGAIYGYTF
TRBJ2-5 . TRBV15 many TGTGCCACCAGCGGTGACAGGAACCAAGAGACCCAGTACTTC CATSGDRNQETQYF
TRBJ2-2 TRBD1 TRBV6-5 . TGTGCCAGCAGTTCGCGACAGGGGCACTGGGTGCCCACCGGGGAGCTGTTTTTT CASSSRQGHWVPTGELFF
TRBJ1-5 . TRBV28 few TGTGCCAGCAGTTTAAGAGGGATGGGTCATCAGCCCCAGCATTTT CASSLRGMGHQPQHF
TRBJ1-3 . TRBV7-6 few TGTGCCAGCAGCTTAGCGTGGCAAGGTGACACCATATATTTT CASSLAWQGDTIYF
TRBJ2-3 . TRBV15 . TGTGCCACCAGCAGCCTGGCCGCTTCAGATACGCAGTATTTT CATSSLAASDTQYF
TRBJ2-3 . TRBV29-1 few TGCAGCGTTGATGAAGGGGGGCCGCCAGATACGCAGTATTTT CSVDEGGPPDTQYF
TRBJ1-5 . TRBV20-1 many TGCAGTGCTAGGGCCCCAGATGATAGCAATCAGCCCCAGCATTTT CSARAPDDSNQPQHF
TRBJ2-2 TRBD1 TRBV11-2 few TGTGCCAGCAGCTCCCAGGTACCGGGACAGGGATTCGCCGGGGAGCTGTTTTTT CASSSQVPGQGFAGELFF
TRBJ2-7 . TRBV7-8 few TGTGCCAGCAGCTCGTTATGGGGTGGCGAGCAGTACTTC CASSSLWGGEQYF
TRBJ2-7 . TRBV29-1 many TGCAGCGTTGAAGAGAGGGGGAGCCAGGACTACGAGCAGTACTTC CSVEERGSQDYEQYF
TRBJ2-1 TRBD2 TRBV11-2 many TGTGCCAGCAGCTTAGTCGTCGCGGGGGCCTACAATGAGCAGTTCTTC CASSLVVAGAYNEQFF
TRBJ2-1 . TRBV13 many TGTGCCAGCAGCTTAGGCGGGATCGGGACTCCTGAGCATGAGCAGTTCTTC CASSLGGIGTPEHEQFF
TRBJ2-7 . TRBV28 few TGTGCCAGCAGTTTAGCCAGGGGAGTGGACGAGCAGTACTTC CASSLARGVDEQYF
TRBJ2-2 . TRBV21-1 . TGTGCCCGAAGGGGGGCCGGGACGGCGAACACCGGGGAGCTGTTTTTT CARRGAGTANTGELFF
TRBJ1-1 TRBD1 TRBV20-1 . TGCAGTGCTAGAGAGGTGGGGACAGGCGAAACTAAATCCACTGAAGCTTTCTTT CSAREVGTGETKSTEAFF
TRBJ1-2 . TRBV29-1 few TGCAGCGTTGCCGAGACCGTAGGAGTTCAAATTAACTATGGCTACACCTTC CSVAETVGVQINYGYTF
TRBJ2-2 . TRBV6-1 many TGTGCCAGCAGTCCCCATCCGGGGGCGAACACCGGGGAGCTGTTTTTT CASSPHPGANTGELFF
TRBJ1-4 TRBD1 TRBV20-1 . TGCAGTGCTGCCGGGACAGGGATTGAAAAACTGTTTTTT CSAAGTGIEKLFF
TRBJ2-3 . TRBV12-3/TRBV12-4 many TGTGCCAGCAGGTCGCAAGGGACGAACACAGATACGCAGTATTTT CASRSQGTNTDTQYF
TRBJ2-1 TRBD2 TRBV6-1 many TGTGCCAGCAGGAGCGGGGGCATGTCTGATGAGCAGTTCTTC CASRSGGMSDEQFF
TRBJ1-6 TRBD1 TRBV20-1 few TGCAGTGCCAAACCTATCGACAGGGGGTGGGATTCACCCCTCCACTTT CSAKPIDRGWDSPLHF
TRBJ1-2 . TRBV10-3 few TGTGCCGCTGGGAAGGGGGGTGACTATGGCTACACCTTC CAAGKGGDYGYTF
TRBJ1-2 . TRBV9 . TGTGCCAGCAGCGTAGAACCTGGGAACTATGGCTACACCTTC CASSVEPGNYGYTF
TRBJ2-7 . TRBV4-3 . TGCGCCAGCAGCCAGACAGCGCTACTAGCTTATCCCTACGAGCAGTACTTC CASSQTALLAYPYEQYF
TRBJ2-1 . TRBV19 few TGTGCCAGTAGTATAGGAGCAACACAGTTCTTC CASSIGATQFF
TRBJ2-1 TRBD1 TRBV5-1 many TGCGCCAGCAGCTCGCCAGGGGGCAATGAGCAGTTCTTC CASSSPGGNEQFF
TRBJ1-1 . TRBV9 many TGTGCCAGCAGCGTAGGGTTCCTGGGGACTGAAGCTTTCTTT CASSVGFLGTEAFF